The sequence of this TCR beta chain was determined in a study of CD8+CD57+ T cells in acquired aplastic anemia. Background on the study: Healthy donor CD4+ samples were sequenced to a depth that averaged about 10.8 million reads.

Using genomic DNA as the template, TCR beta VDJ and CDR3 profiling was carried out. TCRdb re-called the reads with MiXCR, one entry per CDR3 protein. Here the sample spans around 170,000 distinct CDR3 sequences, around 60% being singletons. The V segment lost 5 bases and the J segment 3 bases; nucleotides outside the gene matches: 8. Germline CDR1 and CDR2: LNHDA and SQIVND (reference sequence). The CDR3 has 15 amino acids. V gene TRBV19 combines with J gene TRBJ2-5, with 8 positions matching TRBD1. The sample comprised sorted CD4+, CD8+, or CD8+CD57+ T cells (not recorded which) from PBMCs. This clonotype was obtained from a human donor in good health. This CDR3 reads CASSPRQGPEETQYF. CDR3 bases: TGTGCCAGTAGTCCTAGACAGGGGCCGGAAGAGACCCAGTACTTC.